Sequencing of this TCR beta chain was carried out in a study of healthy donors' naive CD4 and CD8 T cells. CD4+CD8-CD45RO-CD45RA+ cells were naive CD4+; CD8+CD4-CD45RA+CD27bright cells were naive CD8+. On this clonotype: What it binds is unknown.

Points from the study as a whole: Possible naive T cell homeostatic proliferation bias remained unaddressed.

Starting from 500 ng of total RNA, TCR libraries were made with linear amplification. TCRdb ran MiXCR on the reads and lists one entry per CDR3 protein. The table has about 200,000 distinct CDR3 sequences, around 80% seen once. The sequencing input was naive CD4+ and CD8+ T cells sorted from blood, pooled from several donors. The clonotype was recovered from a pool of human donors in good health; the sample pools cells from several healthy donors.

For the CDR3, the DNA is TGTGCCAGTAGTATCGGGACGGCAACCGTGGATGGCTACACCTTC. Amino acid sequence: CASSIGTATVDGYTF. V gene TRBV19 combines with J gene TRBJ1-2; possible D gene TRBD1, 5 bases. The CDR3 is made up of 15 amino acids. V was trimmed by 3 bases and J by 6 bases, leaving 17 bases between them. Germline V gives CDR1 LNHDA, CDR2 SQIVND (reference sequence). The full variable domain, with the rest looked up from reference TRBV19 and TRBJ1-2, is DGGITQSPKYLFRKEGQNVTLSCEQNLNHDAMYWYRQDPGQGLRLIYYSQIVNDFQKGDIAEGYSVSREKKESFPLTVTSAQKNPTAFYLCASSIGTATVDGYTFGSGTRLTVV.